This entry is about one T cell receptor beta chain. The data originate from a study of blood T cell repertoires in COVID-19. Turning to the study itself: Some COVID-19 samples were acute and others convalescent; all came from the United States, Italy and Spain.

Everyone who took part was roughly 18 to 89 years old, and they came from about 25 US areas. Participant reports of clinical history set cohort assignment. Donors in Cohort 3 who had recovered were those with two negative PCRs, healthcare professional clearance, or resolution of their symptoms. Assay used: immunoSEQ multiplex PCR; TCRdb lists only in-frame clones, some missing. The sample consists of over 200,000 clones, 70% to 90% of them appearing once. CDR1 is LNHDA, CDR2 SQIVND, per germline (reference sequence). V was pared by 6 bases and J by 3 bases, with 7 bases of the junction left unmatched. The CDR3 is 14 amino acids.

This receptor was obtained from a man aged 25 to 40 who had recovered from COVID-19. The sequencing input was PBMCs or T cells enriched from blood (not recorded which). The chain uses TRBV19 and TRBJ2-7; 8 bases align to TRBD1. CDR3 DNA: TGTGCCAGTAGCTCCCAGGGGGCCTTCTACGAGCAGTACTTC. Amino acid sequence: CASSSQGAFYEQYF.